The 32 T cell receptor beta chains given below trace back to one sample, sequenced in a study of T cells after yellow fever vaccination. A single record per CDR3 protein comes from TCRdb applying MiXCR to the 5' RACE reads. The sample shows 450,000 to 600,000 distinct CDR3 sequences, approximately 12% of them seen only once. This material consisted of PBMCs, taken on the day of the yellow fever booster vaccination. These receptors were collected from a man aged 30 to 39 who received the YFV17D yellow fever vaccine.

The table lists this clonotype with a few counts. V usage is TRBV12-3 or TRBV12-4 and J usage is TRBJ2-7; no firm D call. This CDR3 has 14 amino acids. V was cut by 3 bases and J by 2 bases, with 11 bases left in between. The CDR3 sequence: CASSLGGPPYEQYF. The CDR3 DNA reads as TGTGCCAGCAGTTTGGGCGGTCCCCCCTACGAGCAGTACTTC.

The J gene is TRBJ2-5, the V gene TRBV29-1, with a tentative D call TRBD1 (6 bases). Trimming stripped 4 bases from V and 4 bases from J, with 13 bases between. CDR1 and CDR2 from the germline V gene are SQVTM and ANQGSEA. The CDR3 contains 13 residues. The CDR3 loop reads CSVALPGAETQYF. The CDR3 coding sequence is TGCAGCGTTGCTCTCCCAGGGGCAGAGACCCAGTACTTC.

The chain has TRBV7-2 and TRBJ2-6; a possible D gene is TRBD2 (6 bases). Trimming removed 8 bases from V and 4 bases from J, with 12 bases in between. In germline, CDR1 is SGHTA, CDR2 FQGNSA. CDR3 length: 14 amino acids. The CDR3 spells CASLRERGANVLTF. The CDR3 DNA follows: TGTGCCAGCCTTCGGGAGCGAGGGGCCAACGTCCTGACTTTC.

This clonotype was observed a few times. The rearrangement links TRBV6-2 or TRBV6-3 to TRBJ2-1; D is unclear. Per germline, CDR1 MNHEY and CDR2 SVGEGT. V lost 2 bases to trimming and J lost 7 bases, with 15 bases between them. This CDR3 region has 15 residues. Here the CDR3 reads CASSYLLARRNEQFF. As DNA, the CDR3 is TGTGCCAGCAGTTACCTTTTGGCTAGAAGGAATGAGCAGTTCTTC.

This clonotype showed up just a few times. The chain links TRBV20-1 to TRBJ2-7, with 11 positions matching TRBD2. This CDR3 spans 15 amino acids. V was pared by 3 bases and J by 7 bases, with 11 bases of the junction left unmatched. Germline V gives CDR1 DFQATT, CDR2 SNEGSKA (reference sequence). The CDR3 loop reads CSARLGTSGVREQYF. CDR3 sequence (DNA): TGCAGTGCTAGGCTGGGGACTAGCGGAGTGAGGGAGCAGTACTTC.

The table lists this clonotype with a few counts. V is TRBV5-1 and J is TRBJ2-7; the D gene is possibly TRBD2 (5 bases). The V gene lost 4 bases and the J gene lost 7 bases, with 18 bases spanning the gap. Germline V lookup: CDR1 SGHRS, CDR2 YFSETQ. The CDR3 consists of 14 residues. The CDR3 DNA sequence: TGCGCCAGCAGCCCCGGGATTATATCGGGGGAGCAGTACTTC. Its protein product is CASSPGIISGEQYF.

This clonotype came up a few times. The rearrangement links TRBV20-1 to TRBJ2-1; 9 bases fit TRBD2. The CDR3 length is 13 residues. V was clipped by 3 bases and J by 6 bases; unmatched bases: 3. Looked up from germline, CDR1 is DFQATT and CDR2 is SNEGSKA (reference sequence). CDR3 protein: CSARGLARNEQFF. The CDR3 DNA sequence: TGCAGTGCTAGGGGACTAGCCCGCAATGAGCAGTTCTTC.

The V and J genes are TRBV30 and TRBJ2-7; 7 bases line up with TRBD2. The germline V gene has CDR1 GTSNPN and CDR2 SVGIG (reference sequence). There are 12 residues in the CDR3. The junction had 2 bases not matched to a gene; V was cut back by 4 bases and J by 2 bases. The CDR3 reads CAWTSGTYEQYF. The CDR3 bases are TGTGCCTGGACTAGCGGTACCTACGAGCAGTACTTC.

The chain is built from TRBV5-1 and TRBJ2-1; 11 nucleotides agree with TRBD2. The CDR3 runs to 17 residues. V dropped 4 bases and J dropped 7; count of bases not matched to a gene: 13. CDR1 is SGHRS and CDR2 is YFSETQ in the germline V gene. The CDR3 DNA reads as TGCGCCAGCAGCCCAGTAGCGGGAGGGCCAGACTCGAATGAGCAGTTCTTC. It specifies CASSPVAGGPDSNEQFF. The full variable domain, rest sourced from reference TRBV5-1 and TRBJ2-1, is KAGVTQTPRYLIKTRGQQVTLSCSPISGHRSVSWYQQTPGQGLQFLFEYFSETQRNKGNFPGRFSGRQFSNSRSEMNVSTLELGDSALYLCASSPVAGGPDSNEQFFGPGTRLTVL.

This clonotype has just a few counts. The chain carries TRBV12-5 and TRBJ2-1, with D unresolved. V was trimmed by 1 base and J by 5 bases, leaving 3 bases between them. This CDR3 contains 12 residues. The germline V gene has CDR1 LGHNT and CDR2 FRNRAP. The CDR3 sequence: CASGLANNEQFF. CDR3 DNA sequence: TGTGCTAGTGGTTTGGCAAACAATGAGCAGTTCTTC.

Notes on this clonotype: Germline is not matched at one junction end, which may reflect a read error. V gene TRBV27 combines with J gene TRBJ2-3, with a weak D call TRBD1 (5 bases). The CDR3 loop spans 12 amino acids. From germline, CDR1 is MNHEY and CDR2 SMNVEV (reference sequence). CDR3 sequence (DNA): TGTGCCATCAGTTTAAGGGGAGATACGCAGTATTTT. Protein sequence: CAISLRGDTQYF.

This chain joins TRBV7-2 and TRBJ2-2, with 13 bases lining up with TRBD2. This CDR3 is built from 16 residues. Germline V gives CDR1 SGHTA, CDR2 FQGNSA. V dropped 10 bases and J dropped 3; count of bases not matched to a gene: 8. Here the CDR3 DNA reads TGTGCCACGACTAGCGGGAGGCGGGACTACACCGGGGAGCTGTTTTTT. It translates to CATTSGRRDYTGELFF.

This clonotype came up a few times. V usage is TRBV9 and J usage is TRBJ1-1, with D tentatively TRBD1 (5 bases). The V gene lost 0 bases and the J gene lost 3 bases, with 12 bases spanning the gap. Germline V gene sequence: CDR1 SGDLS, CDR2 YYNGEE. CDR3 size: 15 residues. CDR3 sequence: CASSVEVQVDTEAFF. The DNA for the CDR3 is TGTGCCAGCAGCGTAGAGGTACAGGTGGACACTGAAGCTTTCTTT. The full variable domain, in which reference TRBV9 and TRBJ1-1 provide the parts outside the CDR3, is DSGVTQTPKHLITATGQRVTLRCSPRSGDLSVYWYQQSLDQGLQFLIQYYNGEERAKGNILERFSAQQFPDLHSELNLSSLELGDSALYFCASSVEVQVDTEAFFGQGTRLTVV.

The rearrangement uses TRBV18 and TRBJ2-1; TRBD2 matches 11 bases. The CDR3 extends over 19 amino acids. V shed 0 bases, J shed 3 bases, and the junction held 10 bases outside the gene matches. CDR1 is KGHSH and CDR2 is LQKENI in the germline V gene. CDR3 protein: CASSPPSGPTSGIYNEQFF. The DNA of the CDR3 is TGTGCCAGCTCACCACCGTCAGGGCCGACTAGCGGGATCTACAATGAGCAGTTCTTC.

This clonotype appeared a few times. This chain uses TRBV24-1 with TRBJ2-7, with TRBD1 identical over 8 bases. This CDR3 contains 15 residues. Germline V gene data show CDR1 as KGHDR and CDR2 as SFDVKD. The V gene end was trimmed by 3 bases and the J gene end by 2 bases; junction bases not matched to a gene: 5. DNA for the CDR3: TGTGCCACCAGTGATAGGGACAGGACGGCCTACGAGCAGTACTTC. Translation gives CATSDRDRTAYEQYF.

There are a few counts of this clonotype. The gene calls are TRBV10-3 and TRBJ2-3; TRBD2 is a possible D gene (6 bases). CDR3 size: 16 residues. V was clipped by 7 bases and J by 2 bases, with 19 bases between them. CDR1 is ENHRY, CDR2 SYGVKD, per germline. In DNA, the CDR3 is TGTGCCATCACTAGCGCCCGGGGGTCTGTCACAGATACGCAGTATTTT. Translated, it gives CAITSARGSVTDTQYF.

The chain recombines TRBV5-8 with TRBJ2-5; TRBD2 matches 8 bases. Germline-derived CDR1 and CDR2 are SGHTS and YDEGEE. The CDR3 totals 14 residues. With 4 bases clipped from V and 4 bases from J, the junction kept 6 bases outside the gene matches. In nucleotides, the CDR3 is TGTGCCAGCAGCGCCTCCGCGGGAGGAGAGACCCAGTACTTC. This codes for CASSASAGGETQYF. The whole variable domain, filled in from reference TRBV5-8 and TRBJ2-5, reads EAGVTQSPTHLIKTRGQQATLRCSPISGHTSVYWYQQALGLGLQFLLWYDEGEERNRGNFPPRFSGRQFPNYSSELNVNALELEDSALYLCASSASAGGETQYFGPGTRLLVL.

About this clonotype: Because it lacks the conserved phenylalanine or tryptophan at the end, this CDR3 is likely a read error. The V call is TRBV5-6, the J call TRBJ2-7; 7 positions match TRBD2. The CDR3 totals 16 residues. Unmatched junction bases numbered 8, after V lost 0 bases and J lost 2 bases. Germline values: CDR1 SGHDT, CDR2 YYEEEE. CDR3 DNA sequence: TGTGCCAGCAGCTTGGAGTCGGCGGGAGATCCCTACGAGCAGTACTCC. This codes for CASSLESAGDPYEQYS.

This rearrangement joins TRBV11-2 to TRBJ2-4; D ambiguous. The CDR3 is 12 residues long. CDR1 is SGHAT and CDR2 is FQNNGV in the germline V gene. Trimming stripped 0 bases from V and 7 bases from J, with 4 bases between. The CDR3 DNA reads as TGTGCCAGCAGCTTAGAGAGGAACATTCAGTACTTC. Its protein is CASSLERNIQYF. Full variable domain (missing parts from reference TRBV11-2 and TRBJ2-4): EAGVAQSPRYKIIEKRQSVAFWCNPISGHATLYWYQQILGQGPKLLIQFQNNGVVDDSQLPKDRFSAERLKGVDSTLKIQPAKLEDSAVYLCASSLERNIQYFGAGTRLSVL.

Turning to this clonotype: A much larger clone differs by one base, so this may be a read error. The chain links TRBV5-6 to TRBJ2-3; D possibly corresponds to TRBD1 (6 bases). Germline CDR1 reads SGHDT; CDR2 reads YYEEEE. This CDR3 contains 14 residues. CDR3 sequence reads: CASSLGGHSDPQYF. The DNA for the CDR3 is TGTGCCAGCAGCTTGGGGGGGCACTCAGATCCGCAGTATTTT.

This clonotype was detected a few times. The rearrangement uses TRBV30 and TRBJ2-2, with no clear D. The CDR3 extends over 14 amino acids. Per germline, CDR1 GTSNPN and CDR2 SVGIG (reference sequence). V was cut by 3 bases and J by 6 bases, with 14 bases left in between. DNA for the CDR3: TGTGCCTGGAGACGGATGTCCAGCCCCGGGGAGCTGTTTTTT. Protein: CAWRRMSSPGELFF.

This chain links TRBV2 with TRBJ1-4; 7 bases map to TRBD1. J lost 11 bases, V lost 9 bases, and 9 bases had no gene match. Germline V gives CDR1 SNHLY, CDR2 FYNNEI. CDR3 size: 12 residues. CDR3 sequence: CASSGGREKLFF. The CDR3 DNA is TGTGCCAGTTCAGGGGGGCGCGAGAAACTGTTTTTT.

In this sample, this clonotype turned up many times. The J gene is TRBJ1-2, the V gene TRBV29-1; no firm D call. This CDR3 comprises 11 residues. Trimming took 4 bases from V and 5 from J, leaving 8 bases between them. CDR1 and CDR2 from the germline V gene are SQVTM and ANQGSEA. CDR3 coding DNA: TGCAGCGTTGGTGGAGATTATGGCTACACCTTC. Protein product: CSVGGDYGYTF.

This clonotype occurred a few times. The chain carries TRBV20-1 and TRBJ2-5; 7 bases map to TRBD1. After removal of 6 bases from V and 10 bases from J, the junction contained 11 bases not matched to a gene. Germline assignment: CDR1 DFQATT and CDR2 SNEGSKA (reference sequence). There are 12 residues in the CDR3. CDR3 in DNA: TGCAGTGCAAAGACAGGGCAACGGTACCAGTACTTC. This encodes CSAKTGQRYQYF.

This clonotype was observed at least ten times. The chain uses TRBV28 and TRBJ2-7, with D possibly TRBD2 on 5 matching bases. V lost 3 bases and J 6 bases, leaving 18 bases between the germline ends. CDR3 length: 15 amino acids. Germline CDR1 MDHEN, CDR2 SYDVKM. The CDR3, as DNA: TGTGCCAGCAGTTTCCGGACTGTCGGTGTCGGCGAGCAGTACTTC. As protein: CASSFRTVGVGEQYF.

In DNA form, the CDR3 reads TGCAGTGCTAGAGATCCGCCGCGCACTGGGGCTGAAGCTTTCTTT. Translating it yields CSARDPPRTGAEAFF. The rearrangement links TRBV20-1 to TRBJ1-1; no clear D gene. Trimming shortened V by 0 bases and J by 6 bases, and 17 bases separated the two germline ends. The CDR3 is 15 amino acids. Germline CDR1 reads DFQATT; CDR2 reads SNEGSKA (reference sequence).

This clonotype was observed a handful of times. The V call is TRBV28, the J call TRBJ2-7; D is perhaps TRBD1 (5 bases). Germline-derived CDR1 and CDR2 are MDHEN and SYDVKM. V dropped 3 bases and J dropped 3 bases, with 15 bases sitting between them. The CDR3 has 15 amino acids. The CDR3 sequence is CASSFSPQDLYEQYF. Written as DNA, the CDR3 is TGTGCCAGCAGTTTTTCCCCACAGGACCTCTACGAGCAGTACTTC.

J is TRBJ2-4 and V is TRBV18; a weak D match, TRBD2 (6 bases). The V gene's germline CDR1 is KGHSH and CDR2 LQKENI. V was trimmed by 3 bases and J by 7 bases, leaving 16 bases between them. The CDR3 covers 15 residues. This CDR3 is CASSPLSGARNIQYF. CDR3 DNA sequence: TGTGCCAGCTCACCCCTTTCGGGAGCACGGAACATTCAGTACTTC.

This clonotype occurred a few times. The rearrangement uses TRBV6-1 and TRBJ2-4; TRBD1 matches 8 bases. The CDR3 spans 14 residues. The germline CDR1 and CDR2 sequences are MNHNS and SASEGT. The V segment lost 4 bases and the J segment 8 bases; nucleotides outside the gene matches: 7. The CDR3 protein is CASSVGQASDIQYF. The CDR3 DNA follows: TGTGCCAGCAGTGTGGGACAGGCGTCGGACATTCAGTACTTC.

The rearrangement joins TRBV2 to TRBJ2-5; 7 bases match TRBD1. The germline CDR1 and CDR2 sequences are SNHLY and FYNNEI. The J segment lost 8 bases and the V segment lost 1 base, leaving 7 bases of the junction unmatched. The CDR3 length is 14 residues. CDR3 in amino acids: CASSEGFRQGTQYF. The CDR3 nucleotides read TGTGCCAGCAGTGAAGGATTTAGACAGGGCACCCAGTACTTC. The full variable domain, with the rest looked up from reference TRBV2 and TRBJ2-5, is EPEVTQTPSHQVTQMGQEVILRCVPISNHLYFYWYRQILGQKVEFLVSFYNNEISEKSEIFDDQFSVERPDGSNFTLKIRSTKLEDSAMYFCASSEGFRQGTQYFGPGTRLLVL.

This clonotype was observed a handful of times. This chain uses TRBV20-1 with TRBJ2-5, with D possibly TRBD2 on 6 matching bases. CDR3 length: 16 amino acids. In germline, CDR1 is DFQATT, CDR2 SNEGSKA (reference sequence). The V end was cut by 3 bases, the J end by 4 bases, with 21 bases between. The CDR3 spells CSARRGDGRDVETQYF. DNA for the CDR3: TGCAGTGCTAGGCGAGGGGACGGGAGAGATGTAGAGACCCAGTACTTC.

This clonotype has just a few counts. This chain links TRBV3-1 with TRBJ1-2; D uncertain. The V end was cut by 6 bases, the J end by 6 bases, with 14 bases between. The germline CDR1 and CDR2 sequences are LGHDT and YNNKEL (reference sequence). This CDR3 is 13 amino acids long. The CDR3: CASSHPPLDGYTF. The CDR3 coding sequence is TGTGCCAGCAGTCATCCACCCCTAGATGGCTACACCTTC. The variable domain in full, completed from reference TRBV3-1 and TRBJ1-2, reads DTAVSQTPKYLVTQMGNDKSIKCEQNLGHDTMYWYKQDSKKFLKIMFSYNNKELIINETVPNRFSPKSPDKAHLNLHINSLELGDSAVYFCASSHPPLDGYTFGSGTRLTVV.